The present entry profiles one T cell receptor (beta chain) with its context. A much more abundant neighbour one base away suggests this may be a read error. Bone marrow was sampled from every patient at the time of active disease. The entry originates in a study of read filtering for tumor transcriptome and immune sequencing. In the study overall: Transcriptome libraries were built from DNase-treated RNA.

Deletions cut 3 bases from V and 5 bases from J, with 10 bases between. The CDR3 is 12 residues long. Germline V gives CDR1 DFQATT, CDR2 SNEGSKA (reference sequence). The library was built from about 370 ng RNA with molecular barcoded adaptors for alpha/delta and beta/gamma chains. TCRdb ran MiXCR on the reads and lists one entry per CDR3 protein. In the table there are roughly 130,000 distinct CDR3 sequences, about an eighth of which are singletons. The chain employs TRBV20-1 and TRBJ2-5; D may be TRBD1 (5 bases). The clonotype comes from a donor aged 40 or older with multiple myeloma. Source material: a population of CD138-negative cells sorted from bone marrow. The CDR3 DNA is TGCAGTGCTAGTGTAAAGGGGGAGACCCAGTACTTC. It translates to CSASVKGETQYF.